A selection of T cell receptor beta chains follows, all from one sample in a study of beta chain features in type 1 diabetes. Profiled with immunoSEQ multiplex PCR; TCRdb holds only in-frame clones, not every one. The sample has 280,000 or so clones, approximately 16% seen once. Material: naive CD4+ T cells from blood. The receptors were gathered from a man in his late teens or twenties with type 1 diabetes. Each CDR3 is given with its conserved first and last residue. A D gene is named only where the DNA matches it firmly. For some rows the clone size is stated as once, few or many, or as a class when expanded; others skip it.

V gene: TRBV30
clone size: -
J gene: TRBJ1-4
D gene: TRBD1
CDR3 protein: CAWRGGPGQVRF
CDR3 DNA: TGTGCCTGGAGGGGAGGACCGGGACAGGTTCGTTTT

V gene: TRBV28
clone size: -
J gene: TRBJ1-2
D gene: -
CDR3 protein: CASSSGGLDYGYTF
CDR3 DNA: TGTGCCAGCAGTTCCGGCGGGCTAGACTATGGCTACACCTTC

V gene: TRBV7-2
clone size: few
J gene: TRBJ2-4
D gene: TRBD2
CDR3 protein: CASSLDVAGSAKNIQYF
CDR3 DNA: TGTGCCAGCAGCTTAGACGTAGCGGGATCTGCCAAAAACATTCAGTACTTC

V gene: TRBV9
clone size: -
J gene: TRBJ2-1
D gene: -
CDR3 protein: CASSTLSSYNEQFF
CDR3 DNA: TGTGCCAGCAGTACGTTGAGCTCCTACAATGAGCAGTTCTTC

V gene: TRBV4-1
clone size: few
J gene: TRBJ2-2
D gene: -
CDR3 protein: CASSQGSRGSNGELFF
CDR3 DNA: TGCGCCAGCAGCCAAGGAAGTAGGGGGTCTAACGGGGAGCTGTTTTTT

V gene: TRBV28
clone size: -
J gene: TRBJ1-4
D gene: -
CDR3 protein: CASSTVSEKLFF
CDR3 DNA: TGTGCCAGCAGCACAGTCAGCGAAAAACTGTTTTTT

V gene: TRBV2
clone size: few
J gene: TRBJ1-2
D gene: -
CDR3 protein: CASMGGGYTF
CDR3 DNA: TGTGCCAGCATGGGGGGAGGCTACACCTTC

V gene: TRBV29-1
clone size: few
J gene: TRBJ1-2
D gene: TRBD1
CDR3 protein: CSVAIQGRRNYGYTF
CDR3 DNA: TGCAGCGTCGCTATACAGGGGCGACGGAACTATGGCTACACCTTC

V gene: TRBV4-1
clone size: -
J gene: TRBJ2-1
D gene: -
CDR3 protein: CASSQDIQSNEQFF
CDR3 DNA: TGCGCCAGCAGCCAAGATATCCAGTCCAATGAGCAGTTCTTC

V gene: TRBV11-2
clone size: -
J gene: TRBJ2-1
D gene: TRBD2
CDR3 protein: CASSFEGDTSGPYNEQFF
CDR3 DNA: TGTGCCAGCAGCTTCGAAGGAGACACTAGCGGGCCCTACAATGAGCAGTTCTTC

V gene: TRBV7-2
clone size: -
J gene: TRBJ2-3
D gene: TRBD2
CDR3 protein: CASSSSGTTPTDTQYF
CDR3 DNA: TGTGCCAGCAGTTCTAGCGGGACGACGCCCACAGATACGCAGTATTTT

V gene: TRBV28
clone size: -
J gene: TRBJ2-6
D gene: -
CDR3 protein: CASSRSSGVPGANVLTF
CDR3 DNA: TGTGCCAGCAGTCGTTCTTCAGGGGTACCTGGGGCCAACGTCCTGACTTTC

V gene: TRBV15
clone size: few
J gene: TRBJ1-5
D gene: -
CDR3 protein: CATSTRVGNQPQHF
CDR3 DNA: TGTGCCACCAGTACCAGGGTGGGCAATCAGCCCCAGCATTTT

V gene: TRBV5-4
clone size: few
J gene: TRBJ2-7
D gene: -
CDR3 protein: CASSLTSSHEQYF
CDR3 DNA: TGTGCCAGCAGCTTGACTAGCTCCCACGAGCAGTACTTC

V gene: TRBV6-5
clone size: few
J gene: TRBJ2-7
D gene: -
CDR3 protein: CASSLYEQYF
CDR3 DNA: TGTGCCAGCAGCCTCTACGAGCAGTACTTC

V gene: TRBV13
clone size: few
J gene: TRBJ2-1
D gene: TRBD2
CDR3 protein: CASSLSGRTGNEQFF
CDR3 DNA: TGTGCCAGCAGCCTTAGCGGGAGAACCGGCAATGAGCAGTTCTTC

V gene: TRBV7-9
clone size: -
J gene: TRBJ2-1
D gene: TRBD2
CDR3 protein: CASIPAVLAGGRPNEQFF
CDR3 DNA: TGTGCCAGCATTCCCGCGGTGCTAGCGGGAGGGCGACCAAATGAGCAGTTCTTC

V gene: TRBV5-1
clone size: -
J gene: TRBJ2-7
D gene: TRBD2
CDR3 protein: CASSLVSSGIYEQYF
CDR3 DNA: TGCGCCAGCAGCTTGGTATCAAGCGGGATATACGAGCAGTACTTC

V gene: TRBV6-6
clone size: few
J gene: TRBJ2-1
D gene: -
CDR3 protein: CASSPRVNEQFF
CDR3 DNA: TGTGCCAGCAGTCCCAGGGTTAATGAGCAGTTCTTC

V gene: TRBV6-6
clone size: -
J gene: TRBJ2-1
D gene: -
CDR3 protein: CASSERVDNEQFF
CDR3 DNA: TGTGCCAGCAGCGAACGAGTCGACAATGAGCAGTTCTTC

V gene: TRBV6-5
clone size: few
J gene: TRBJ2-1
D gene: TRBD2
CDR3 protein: CASRGAGGPNNEQFF
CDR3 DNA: TGTGCCAGCAGGGGAGCGGGGGGGCCAAACAATGAGCAGTTCTTC

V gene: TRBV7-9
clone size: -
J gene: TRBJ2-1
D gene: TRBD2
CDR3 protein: CASSKSGGPYNEQFF
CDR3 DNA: TGTGCCAGCAGCAAAAGCGGGGGACCCTACAATGAGCAGTTCTTC